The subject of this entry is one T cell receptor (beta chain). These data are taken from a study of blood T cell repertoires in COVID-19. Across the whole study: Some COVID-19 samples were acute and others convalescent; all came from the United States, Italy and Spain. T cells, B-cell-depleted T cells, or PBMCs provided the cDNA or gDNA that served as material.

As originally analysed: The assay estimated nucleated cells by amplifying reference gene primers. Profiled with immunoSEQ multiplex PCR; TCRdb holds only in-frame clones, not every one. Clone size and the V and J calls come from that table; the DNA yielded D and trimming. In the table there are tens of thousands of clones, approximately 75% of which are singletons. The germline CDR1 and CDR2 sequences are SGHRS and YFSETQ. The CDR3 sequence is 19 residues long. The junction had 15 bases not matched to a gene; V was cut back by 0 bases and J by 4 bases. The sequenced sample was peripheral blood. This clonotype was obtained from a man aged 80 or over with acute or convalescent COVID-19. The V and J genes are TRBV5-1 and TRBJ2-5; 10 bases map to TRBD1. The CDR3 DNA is TGCGCCAGCAGCTTGGGTTGGGCTAGAAGGACAGGGGGATCAGAGACCCAGTACTTC. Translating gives CASSLGWARRTGGSETQYF.